This TCR beta chain derives from a study of patients and donors after allogeneic stem cell transplantation. This clonotype was seen more than once but under ten times. Each CDR3 protein is one row after TCRdb ran MiXCR on the RT-PCR reads. The table shows about 87,000 distinct CDR3 sequences, with 4.5% to 5% occurring only once. CDR1 and CDR2 (germline): LGHDT, YNNKEL (reference sequence). Trimming removed 0 bases at V and 9 bases at J, with 15 bases between. This CDR3 contains 15 residues. The chain carries TRBV3-1 and TRBJ2-1; a possible D gene is TRBD2 (7 bases). Sequencing used blood, either unsorted or a sorted T cell fraction (not recorded which). The sequence was collected from a human donor who was either an allogeneic HSCT recipient or a stem cell or donor lymphocyte infusion donor (not recorded which). It is not recorded whose cells these are; they may come from a transplant donor. DNA of the CDR3: TGTGCCAGCAGCCAAGATCAGTACAGGGAGGGTGAGCAGTTCTTC. It codes for CASSQDQYREGEQFF.